The source of this T cell receptor beta chain is a study of cytomegalovirus exposure and HLA in healthy donors. Study observations and caveats: Despite most TCR sequences being rare, some public TCRs occurred in many donors. Productive status was seen about 90% or about 30% of the time for most TCR beta V segments in an earlier analysis. The investigators catalogued 150 or so TCR beta chains as cytomegalovirus-associated.

The PCR was carried out with 60 Vbeta primers and 13 Jbeta primers. Using immunoSEQ multiplex PCR, the repertoire was profiled, and TCRdb retains in-frame clones only, with some absent. The data show 150,000 to 200,000 clones, with about four fifths seen just once and 7.5% to 9% held by the top ten. Concerning this clone itself: Its matching antigen is unknown.

Input material: PBMCs. This TCR was sampled from a male donor in good health and CMV-seropositive.

CDR3 in DNA: TGTGCCAGTAGCCTTAGGAGGGGCTACGAGCAGTACTTC. Translation gives CASSLRRGYEQYF. The chain combines TRBV19 with TRBJ2-7, with D tentatively TRBD2 (6 bases). This CDR3 is built from 13 residues. Germline V CDR1 and CDR2: LNHDA, SQIVND (reference sequence). V was clipped by 6 bases and J by 3 bases, with 12 bases between them.